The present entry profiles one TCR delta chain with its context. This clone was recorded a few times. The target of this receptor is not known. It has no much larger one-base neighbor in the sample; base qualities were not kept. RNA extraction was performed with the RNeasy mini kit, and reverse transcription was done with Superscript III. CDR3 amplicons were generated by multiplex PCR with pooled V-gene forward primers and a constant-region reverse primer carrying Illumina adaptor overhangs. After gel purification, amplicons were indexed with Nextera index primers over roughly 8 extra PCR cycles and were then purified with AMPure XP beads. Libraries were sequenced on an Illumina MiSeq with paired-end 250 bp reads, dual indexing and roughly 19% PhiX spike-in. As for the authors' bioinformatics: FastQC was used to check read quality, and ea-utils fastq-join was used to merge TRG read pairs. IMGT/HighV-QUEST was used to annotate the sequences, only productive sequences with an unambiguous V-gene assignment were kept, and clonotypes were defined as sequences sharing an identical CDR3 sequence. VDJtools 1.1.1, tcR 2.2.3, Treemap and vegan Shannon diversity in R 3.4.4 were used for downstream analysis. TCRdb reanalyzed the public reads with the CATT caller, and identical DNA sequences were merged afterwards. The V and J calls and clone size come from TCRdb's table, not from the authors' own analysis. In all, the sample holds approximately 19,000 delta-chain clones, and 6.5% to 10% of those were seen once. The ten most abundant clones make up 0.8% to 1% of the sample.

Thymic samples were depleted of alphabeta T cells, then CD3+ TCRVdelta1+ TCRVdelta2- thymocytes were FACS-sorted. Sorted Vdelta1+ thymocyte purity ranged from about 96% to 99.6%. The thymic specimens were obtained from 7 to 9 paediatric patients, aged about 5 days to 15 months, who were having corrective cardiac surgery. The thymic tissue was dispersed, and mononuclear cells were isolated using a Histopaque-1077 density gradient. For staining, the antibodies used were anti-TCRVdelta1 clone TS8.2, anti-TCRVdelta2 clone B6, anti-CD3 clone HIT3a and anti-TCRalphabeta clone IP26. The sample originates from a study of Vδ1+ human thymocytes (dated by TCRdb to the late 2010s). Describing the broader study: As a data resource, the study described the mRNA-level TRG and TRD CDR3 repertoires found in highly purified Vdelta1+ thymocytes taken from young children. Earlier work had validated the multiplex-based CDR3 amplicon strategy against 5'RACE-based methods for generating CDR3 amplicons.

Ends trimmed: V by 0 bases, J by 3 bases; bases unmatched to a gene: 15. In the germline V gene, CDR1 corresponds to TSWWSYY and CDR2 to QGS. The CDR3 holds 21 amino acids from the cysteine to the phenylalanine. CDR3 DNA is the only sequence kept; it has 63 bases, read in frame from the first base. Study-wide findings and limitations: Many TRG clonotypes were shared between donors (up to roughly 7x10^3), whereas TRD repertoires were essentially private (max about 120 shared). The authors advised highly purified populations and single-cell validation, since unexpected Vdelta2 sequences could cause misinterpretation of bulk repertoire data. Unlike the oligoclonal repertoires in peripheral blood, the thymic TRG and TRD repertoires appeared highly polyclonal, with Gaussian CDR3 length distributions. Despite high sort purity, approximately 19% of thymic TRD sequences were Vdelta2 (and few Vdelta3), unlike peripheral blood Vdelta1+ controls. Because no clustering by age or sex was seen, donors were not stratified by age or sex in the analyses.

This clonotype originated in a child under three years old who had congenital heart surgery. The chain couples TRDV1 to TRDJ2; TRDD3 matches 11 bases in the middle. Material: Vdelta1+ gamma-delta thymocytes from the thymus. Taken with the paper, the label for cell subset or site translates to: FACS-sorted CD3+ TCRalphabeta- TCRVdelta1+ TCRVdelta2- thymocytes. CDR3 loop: CALGELQSDMGDTMVTAQLFF. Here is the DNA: TGTGCTCTTGGGGAACTCCAATCCGACATGGGGGATACGATGGTGACAGCACAACTCTTCTTT.